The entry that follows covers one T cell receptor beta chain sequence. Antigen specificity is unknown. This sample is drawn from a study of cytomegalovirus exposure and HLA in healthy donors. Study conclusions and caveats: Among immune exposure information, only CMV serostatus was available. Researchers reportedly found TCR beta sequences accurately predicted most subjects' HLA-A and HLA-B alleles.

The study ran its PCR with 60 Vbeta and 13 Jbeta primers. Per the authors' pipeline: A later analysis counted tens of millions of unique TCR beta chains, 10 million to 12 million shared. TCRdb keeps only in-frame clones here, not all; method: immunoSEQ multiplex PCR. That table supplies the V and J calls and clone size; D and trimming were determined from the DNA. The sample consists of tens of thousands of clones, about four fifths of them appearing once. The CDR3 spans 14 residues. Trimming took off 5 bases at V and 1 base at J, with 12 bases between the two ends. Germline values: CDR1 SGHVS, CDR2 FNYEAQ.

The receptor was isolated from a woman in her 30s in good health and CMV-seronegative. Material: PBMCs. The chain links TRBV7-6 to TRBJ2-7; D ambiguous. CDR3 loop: CASSASPRSYEQYF. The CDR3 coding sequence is TGTGCCAGCAGCGCCTCCCCGCGGTCCTACGAGCAGTACTTC.